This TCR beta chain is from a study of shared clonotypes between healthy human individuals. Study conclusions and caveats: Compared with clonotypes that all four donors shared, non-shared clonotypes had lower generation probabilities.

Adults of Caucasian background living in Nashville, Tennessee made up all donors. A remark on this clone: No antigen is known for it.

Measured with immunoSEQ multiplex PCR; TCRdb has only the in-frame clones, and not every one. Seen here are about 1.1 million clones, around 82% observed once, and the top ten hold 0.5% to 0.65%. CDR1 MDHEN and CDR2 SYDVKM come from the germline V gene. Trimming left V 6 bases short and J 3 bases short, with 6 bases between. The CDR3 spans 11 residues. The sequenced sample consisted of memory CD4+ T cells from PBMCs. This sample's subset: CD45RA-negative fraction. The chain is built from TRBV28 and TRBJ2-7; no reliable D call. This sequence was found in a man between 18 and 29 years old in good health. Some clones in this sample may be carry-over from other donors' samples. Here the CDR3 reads CASRHRYEQYF. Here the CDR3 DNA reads TGTGCCAGCAGACATCGCTACGAGCAGTACTTC. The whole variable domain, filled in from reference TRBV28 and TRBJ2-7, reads DVKVTQSSRYLVKRTGEKVFLECVQDMDHENMFWYRQDPGLGLRLIYFSYDVKMKEKGDIPEGYSVSREKKERFSLILESASTNQTSMYLCASRHRYEQYFGPGTRLTVT.